This TCR beta chain emerged from a study of identical twins. V shed 2 bases and J shed 2 bases, with 9 bases lying between them. CDR3 size: 14 residues. Per the germline V gene, CDR1 is MNHEY and CDR2 is SVGAGI. TCRdb fed the 5' RACE reads into MiXCR, producing one record per CDR3 protein. The sample gives 400,000 to 550,000 distinct CDR3 sequences, approximately 14% of which show up once; approximately 1% is in the top ten. Comments on this clonotype: The antigen remains undetermined.

General study results and limits: Sequences that were beta out-of-frame showed weaker excess twin sharing. Memory repertoires showed no such pattern, whereas abundant cord blood beta clonotypes carried fewer insertions.

The same data also contributed to another study, on yellow fever vaccine responses in identical twins.

The chain joins TRBV6-5 to TRBJ1-1, with a possible D match to TRBD1 (5 bases). This TCR derives from a woman between 18 and 30 years old in good health. The sequenced material came from CD4+ T cells sorted from blood. CDR3 loop: CASSYVGRNTEAFF. Here the CDR3 DNA reads TGTGCCAGCAGTTACGTGGGGCGAAACACTGAAGCTTTCTTT.